This T cell receptor beta chain derives from a study of response to subunit inactivated influenza vaccine. Study conclusions and caveats: Only a handful of new T cells, the authors suggested, are recruited with each seasonal influenza vaccination.

The table lists this clonotype with a few counts. The antigen is undetermined. TCRdb reprocessed the RT-PCR reads via MiXCR and lists one record per CDR3 protein. The sample yields roughly 500,000 distinct CDR3 sequences, around 25% seen once. The source is a man aged 50 to 59 who received an inactivated influenza vaccine. Specimen: CD4+ T cells sorted from PBMCs, collected more than 4 days after vaccination.

The CDR3 region has the DNA TGCAGTGCTGCCGGACTAGCGGGCGTCTACGAGCAGTACTTC. It encodes CSAAGLAGVYEQYF. The chain combines TRBV20-1 with TRBJ2-7, with 11 bases lining up with TRBD2. The junction had 6 bases not matched to a gene; V was cut back by 5 bases and J by 3 bases. The germline CDR1 and CDR2 sequences are DFQATT and SNEGSKA (reference sequence). This CDR3 comprises 14 residues.